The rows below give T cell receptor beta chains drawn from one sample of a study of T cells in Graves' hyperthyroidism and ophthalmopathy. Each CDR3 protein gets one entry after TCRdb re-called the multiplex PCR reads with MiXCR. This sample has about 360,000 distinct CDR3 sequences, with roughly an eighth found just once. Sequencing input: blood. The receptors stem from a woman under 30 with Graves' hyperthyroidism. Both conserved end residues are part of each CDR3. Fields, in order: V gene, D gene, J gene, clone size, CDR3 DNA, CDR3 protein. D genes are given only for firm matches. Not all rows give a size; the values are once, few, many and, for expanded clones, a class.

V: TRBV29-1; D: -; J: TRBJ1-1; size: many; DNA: TGCAGCGGTGCCCCCCTGAGCAAAGACAGAGAGAACACTGAAGCTTTCTTT; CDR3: CSGAPLSKDRENTEAFF
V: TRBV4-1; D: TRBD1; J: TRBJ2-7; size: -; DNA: TGCGCCAGTGCGGGACAGGGATCCTACGAGCAGTACTTC; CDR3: CASAGQGSYEQYF
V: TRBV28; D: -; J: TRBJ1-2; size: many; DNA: TGTGCCAGCAGTACTCGTCGGGGCTACACCTTC; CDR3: CASSTRRGYTF
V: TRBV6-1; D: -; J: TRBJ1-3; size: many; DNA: TGTGCCAGCAGTGTAGGGCCAGCCGGCGGAGGAAACACCATATATTTT; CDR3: CASSVGPAGGGNTIYF
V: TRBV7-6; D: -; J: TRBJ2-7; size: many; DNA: TGTGCCAGCAGTCGGCGCCGGGACTCAGCAACCGAGCAGTACTTC; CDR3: CASSRRRDSATEQYF
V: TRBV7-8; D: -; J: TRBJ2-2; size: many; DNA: TGTGCCAGCAGCTTAGCCAGGGGAGGGGCCGGGGAGCTGTTTTTT; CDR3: CASSLARGGAGELFF
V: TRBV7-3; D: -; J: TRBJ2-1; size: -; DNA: TGTGCCAGCAGCCTCGGGGGAAAAGAGACCCAGTTCTTC; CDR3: CASSLGGKETQFF
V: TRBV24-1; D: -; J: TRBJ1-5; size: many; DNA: TGTGCCACCAGTGGGGATGGGACATCGGGTGCGCCCCAGCATTTT; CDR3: CATSGDGTSGAPQHF
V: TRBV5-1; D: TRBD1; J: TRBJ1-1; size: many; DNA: TGCGCCAGCAGCTTGAGTCTAACAGGGGCCACTGAAGCTTTCTTT; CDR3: CASSLSLTGATEAFF
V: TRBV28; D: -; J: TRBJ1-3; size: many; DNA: TGTGCCAGCAGAGTCAGGGGCTCTGGAAACACCATATATTTT; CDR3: CASRVRGSGNTIYF
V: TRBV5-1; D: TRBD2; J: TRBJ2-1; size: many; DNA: TGCGCCAGCAGCTTGAATCAACTAGCGGGTGGCCGCGAGCAGTTCTTC; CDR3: CASSLNQLAGGREQFF
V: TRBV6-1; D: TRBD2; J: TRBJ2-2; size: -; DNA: TGTGCCACCAACCTTCGGCCGGGACTAGCAAGGATAACCGGGGAGCTGTTTTTT; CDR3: CATNLRPGLARITGELFF
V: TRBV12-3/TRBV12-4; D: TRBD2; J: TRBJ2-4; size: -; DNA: TGTGCCAGCAGTGGACTAGCGGATCTAGCCAAAAACATTCAGTACTTC; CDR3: CASSGLADLAKNIQYF
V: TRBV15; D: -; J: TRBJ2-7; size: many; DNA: TGTGCCACCAGCAGGACGGGAAGCTCCTACGAGCAGTACTTC; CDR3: CATSRTGSSYEQYF
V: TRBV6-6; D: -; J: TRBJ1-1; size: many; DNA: TGTGCCAGCAGTTACGGTGGGGTGGCTGAAGCTTTCTTT; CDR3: CASSYGGVAEAFF
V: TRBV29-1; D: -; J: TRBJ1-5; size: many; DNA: TGCAGCGTTGGCGACAGCACGGGCAATCAGCCCCAGCATTTT; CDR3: CSVGDSTGNQPQHF
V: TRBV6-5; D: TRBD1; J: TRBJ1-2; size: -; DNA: TGTGCCAGCAGTTACCCTACTTCTTGGGACAGGGGGCCGGCCGACTATGGCTACACCTTC; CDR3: CASSYPTSWDRGPADYGYTF
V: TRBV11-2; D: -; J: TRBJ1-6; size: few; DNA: TGTGCCAGCAGCTTAGAAGGACAGTCTAATTCACCCCTCCACTTT; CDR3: CASSLEGQSNSPLHF
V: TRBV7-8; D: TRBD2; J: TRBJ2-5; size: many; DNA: TGTGCCAGCAGCTTAGAGGCTAGCGGTGTGACCCAGTACTTC; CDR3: CASSLEASGVTQYF
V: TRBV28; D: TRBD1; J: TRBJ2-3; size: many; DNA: TGTGCCAGCAATGACAGGGTTGGAGATACGCAGTATTTT; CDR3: CASNDRVGDTQYF
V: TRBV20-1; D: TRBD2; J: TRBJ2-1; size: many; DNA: TGCAGTGCTAGGGAGACTAGCGGAGTCTACAATGAGCAGTTCTTC; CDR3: CSARETSGVYNEQFF
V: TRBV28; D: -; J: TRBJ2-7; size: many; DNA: TGTGCCAGCAGTTTTATAGGGTCTCCTCCGTACTTC; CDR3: CASSFIGSPPYF